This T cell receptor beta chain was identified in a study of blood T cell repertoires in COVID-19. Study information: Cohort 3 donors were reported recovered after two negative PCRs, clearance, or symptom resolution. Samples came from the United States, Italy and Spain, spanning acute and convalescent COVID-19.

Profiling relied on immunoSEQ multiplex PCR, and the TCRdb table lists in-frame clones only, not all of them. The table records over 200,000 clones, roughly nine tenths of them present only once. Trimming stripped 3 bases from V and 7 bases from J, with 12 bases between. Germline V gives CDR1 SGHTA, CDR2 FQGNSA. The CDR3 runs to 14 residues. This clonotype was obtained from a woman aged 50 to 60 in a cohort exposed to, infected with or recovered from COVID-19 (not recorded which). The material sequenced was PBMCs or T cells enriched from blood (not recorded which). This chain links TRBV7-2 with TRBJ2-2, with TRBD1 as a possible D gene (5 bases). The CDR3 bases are TGTGCCAGCAGCTTGGGGCGGTATGGCGGGGAGCTGTTTTTT. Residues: CASSLGRYGGELFF.